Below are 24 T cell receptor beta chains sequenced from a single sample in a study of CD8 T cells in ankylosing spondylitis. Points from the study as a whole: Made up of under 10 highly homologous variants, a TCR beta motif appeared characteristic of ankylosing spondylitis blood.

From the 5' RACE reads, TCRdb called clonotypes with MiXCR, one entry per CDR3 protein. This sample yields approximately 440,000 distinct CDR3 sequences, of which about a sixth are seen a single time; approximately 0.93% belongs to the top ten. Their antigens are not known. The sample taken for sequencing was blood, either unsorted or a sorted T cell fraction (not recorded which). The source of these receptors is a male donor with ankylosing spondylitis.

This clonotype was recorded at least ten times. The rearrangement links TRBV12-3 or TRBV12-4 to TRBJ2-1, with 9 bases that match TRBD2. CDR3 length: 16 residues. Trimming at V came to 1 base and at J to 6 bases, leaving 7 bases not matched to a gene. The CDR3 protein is CASSLGGGLAGNEQFF. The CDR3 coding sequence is TGTGCCAGCAGTTTAGGGGGGGGACTAGCCGGCAATGAGCAGTTCTTC.

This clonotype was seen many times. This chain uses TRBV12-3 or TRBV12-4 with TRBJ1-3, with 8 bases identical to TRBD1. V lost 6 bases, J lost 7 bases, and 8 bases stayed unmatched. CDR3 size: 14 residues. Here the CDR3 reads CASSEDRVANTIYF. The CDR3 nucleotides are TGTGCCAGCAGCGAGGACAGGGTCGCGAACACCATATATTTT.

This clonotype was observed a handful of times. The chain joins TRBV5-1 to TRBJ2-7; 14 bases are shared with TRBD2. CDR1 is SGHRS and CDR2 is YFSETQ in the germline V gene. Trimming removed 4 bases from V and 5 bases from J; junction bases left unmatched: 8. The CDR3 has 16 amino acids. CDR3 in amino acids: CASSPGGLAGVNEQYF. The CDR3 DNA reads TGCGCCAGCAGCCCGGGGGGACTAGCGGGAGTCAACGAGCAGTACTTC.

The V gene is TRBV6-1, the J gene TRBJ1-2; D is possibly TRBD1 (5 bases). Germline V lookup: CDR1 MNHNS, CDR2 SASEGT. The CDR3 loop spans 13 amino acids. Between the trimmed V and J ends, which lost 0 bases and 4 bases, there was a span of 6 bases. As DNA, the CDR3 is TGTGCCAGCAGTGAAGCCGACAGCTATGGCTACACCTTC. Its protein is CASSEADSYGYTF.

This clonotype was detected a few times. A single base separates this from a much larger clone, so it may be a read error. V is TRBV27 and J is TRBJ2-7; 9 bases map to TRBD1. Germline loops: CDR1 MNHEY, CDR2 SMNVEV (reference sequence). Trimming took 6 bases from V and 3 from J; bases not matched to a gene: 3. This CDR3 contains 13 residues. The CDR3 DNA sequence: TGTGCCAGCAGAAGGACAGGGGTCTACGAGCAGTACTTC. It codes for CASRRTGVYEQYF.

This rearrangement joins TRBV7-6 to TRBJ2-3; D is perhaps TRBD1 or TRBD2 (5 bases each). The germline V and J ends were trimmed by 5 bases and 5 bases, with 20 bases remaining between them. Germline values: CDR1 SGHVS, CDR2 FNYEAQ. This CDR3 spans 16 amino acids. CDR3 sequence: CASSLITGTNRDTQYF. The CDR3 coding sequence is TGTGCCAGCAGCCTTATCACCGGGACGAACAGAGATACGCAGTATTTT.

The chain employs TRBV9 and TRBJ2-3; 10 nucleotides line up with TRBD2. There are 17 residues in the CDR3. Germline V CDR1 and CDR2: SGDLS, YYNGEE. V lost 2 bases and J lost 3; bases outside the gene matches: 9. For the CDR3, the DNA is TGTGCCAGCAGCGTCCAACCAATACTAGCGGGGACAGATACGCAGTATTTT. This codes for CASSVQPILAGTDTQYF.

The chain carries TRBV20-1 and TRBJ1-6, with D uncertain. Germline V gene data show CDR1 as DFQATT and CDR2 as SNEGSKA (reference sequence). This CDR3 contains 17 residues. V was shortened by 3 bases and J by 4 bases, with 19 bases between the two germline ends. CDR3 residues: CSASWSDHPYYNSPLHF. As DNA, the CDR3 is TGCAGTGCTAGCTGGTCCGACCACCCCTATTATAATTCACCCCTCCACTTT.

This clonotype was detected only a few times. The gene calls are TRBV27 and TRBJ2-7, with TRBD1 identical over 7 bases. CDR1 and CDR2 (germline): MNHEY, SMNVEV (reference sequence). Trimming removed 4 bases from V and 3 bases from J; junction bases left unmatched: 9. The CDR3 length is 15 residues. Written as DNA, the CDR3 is TGTGCCAGCAGTTATGCCGACAGGGCGGTCTACGAGCAGTACTTC. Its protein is CASSYADRAVYEQYF.

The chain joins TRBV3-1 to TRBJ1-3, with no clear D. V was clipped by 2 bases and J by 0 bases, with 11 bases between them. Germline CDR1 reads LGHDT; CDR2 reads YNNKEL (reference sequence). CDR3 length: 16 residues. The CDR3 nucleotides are TGTGCCAGCAGCCAATTAGGCTCAAGCTCTGGAAACACCATATATTTT. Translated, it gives CASSQLGSSSGNTIYF.

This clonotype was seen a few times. The CDR3 loop reads CSARDFRVRTYTDTQYF. The CDR3 nucleotides read TGCAGTGCTAGAGATTTTCGTGTCAGGACTTACACAGATACGCAGTATTTT. The gene calls are TRBV20-1 and TRBJ2-3, with D possibly matching TRBD2 (5 bases). V gave up 0 bases and J gave up 2 bases, with 18 bases separating them. Germline CDR1 reads DFQATT; CDR2 reads SNEGSKA (reference sequence). The length of the CDR3 is 17 residues.

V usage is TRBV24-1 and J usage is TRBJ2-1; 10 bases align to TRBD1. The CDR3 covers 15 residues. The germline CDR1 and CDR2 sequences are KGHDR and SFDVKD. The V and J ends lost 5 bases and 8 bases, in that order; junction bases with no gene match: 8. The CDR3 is CATSGRDRGRHEQFF. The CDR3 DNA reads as TGTGCCACCAGTGGACGTGACAGGGGGCGACATGAGCAGTTCTTC.

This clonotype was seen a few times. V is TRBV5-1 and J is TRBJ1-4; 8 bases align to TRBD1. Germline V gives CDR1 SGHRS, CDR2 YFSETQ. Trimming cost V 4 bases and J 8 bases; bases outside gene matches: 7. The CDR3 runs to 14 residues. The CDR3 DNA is TGCGCCAGCAGCCCCGGACAGGGTCAGGAAAAACTGTTTTTT. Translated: CASSPGQGQEKLFF.

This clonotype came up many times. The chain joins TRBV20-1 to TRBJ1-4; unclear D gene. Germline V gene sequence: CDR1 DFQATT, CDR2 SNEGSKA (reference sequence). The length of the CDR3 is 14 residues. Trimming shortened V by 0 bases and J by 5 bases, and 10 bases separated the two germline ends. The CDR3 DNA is TGCAGTGCTAGAGACGGGTTGGGAAATGAAAAACTGTTTTTT. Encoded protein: CSARDGLGNEKLFF.

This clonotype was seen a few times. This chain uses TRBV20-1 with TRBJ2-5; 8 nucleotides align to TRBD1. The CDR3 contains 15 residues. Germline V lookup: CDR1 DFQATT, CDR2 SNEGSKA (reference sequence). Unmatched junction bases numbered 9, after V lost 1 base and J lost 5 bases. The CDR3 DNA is TGCAGTGCTAGAGCCCGACAGGGGAGAGGGGAGACCCAGTACTTC. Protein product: CSARARQGRGETQYF.

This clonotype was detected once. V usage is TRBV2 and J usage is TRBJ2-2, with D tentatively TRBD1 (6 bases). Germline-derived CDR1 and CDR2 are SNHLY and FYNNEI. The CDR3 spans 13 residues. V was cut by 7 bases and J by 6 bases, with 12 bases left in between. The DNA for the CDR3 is TGTGCCAGCAAAAAGGACAGACCCGGGGAGCTGTTTTTT. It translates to CASKKDRPGELFF.

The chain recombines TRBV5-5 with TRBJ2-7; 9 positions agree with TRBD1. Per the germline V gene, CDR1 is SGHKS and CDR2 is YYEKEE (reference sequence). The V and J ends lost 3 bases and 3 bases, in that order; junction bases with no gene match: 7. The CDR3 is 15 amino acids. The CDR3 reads CASSSGQGRYYEQYF. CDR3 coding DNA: TGTGCCAGCAGCTCCGGACAGGGGAGGTACTACGAGCAGTACTTC.

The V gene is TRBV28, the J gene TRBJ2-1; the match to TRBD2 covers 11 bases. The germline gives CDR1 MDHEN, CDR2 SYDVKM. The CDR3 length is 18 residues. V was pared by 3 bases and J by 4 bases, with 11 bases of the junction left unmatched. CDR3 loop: CASSFGLAGGSPYNEQFF. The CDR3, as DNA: TGTGCCAGCAGTTTTGGATTAGCGGGAGGGTCACCTTACAATGAGCAGTTCTTC.

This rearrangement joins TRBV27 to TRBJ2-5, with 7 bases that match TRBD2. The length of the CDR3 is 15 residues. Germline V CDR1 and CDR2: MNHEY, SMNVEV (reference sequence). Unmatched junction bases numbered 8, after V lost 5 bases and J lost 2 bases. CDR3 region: CASSPWASGQETQYF. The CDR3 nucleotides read TGTGCCAGCAGTCCCTGGGCTAGCGGACAAGAGACCCAGTACTTC.

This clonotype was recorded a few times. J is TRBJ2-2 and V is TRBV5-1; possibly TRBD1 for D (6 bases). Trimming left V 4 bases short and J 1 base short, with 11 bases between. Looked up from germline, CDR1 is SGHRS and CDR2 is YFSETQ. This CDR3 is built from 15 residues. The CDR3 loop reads CASSGGLKNTGELFF. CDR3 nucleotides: TGCGCCAGCAGCGGGGGCCTGAAGAACACCGGGGAGCTGTTTTTT.

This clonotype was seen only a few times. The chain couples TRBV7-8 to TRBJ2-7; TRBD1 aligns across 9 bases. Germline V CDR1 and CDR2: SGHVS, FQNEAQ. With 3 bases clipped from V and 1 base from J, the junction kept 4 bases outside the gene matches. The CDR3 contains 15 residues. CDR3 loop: CASSFTGGLSYEQYF. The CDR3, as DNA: TGTGCCAGCAGCTTTACAGGGGGCTTGTCCTACGAGCAGTACTTC.

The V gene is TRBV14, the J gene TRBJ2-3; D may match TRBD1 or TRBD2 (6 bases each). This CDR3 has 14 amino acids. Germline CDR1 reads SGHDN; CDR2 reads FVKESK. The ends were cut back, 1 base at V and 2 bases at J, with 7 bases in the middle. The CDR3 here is CASSQGGATDTQYF. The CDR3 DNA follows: TGTGCCAGCAGCCAAGGGGGGGCCACAGATACGCAGTATTTT.

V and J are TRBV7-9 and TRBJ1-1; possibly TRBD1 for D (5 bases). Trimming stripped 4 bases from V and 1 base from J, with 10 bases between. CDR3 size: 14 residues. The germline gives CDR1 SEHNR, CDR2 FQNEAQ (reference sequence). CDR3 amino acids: CASSYGQPNTEAFF. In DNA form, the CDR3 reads TGTGCCAGCAGCTACGGACAACCGAACACTGAAGCTTTCTTT.

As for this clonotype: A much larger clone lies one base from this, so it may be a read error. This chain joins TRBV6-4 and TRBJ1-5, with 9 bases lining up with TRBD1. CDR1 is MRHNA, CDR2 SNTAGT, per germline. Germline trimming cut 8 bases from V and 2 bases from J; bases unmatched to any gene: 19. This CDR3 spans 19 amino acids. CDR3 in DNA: TGTGCCAGCTGTCGGGGGGGACAGGGTCCTGTTGGTCGCAATCAGCCCCAGCATTTT. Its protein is CASCRGGQGPVGRNQPQHF.